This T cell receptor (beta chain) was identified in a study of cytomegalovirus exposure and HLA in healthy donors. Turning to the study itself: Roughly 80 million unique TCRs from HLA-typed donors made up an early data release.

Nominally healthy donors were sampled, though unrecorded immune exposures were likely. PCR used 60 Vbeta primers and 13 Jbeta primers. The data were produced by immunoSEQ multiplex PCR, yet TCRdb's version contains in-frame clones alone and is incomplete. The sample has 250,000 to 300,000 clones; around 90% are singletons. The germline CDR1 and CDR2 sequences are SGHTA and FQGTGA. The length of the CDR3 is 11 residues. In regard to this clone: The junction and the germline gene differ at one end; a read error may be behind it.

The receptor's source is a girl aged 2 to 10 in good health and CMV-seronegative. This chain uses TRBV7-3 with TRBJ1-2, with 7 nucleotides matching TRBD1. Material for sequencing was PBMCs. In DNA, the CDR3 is TGTGCCAGCAGCGAACAGGGGCAGTTGGCCTTC. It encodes CASSEQGQLAF.